This entry is about one TCR beta chain. Its cognate antigen is unknown. This record belongs to a study of T cells after posttransplantation cyclophosphamide. Busulfan-fludarabine conditioning, marrow transplant, and cyclophosphamide on days +3 and +4 were administered. The assay was immunoSEQ multiplex PCR, and TCRdb's table has in-frame clones only and misses some. Found here are 20,000 or so clones, approximately 74% of them singletons; the top ten hold around 25%. This CDR3 is 13 amino acids long. Germline V gives CDR1 SQVTM, CDR2 ANQGSEA. Deletions cut 6 bases from V and 2 bases from J, with 13 bases between. Study outcomes and limitations: Skin or GI-infiltrating T cells shared few TRB sequences with blood. Later post-transplant blood repertoires were often dominated by donor CD8+ memory clones.

The chain employs TRBV29-1 and TRBJ1-1; maybe TRBD1 (5 bases). The input for sequencing was PBMCs, taken after an allogeneic stem cell transplant with post-transplant cyclophosphamide. The sequence was obtained from a male patient in his 30s who received an allogeneic stem cell transplant from a related donor, was CMV-positive, and had acute GVHD only. The graft donor may account for some of the T cells. The CDR3 region is CSVGTTANTEAFF. CDR3 bases: TGCAGCGTGGGAACGACAGCTAACACTGAAGCTTTCTTT.